This T cell receptor (beta chain) was captured by sequencing in a study of a mutant IDH1 vaccine in newly diagnosed glioma. At the level of the study: Across weeks 1, 3, 5, 7, 11, 15, 19 and 23, patients received a vaccination each time, eight in all. In some groups vaccination began 4-6 weeks post-radiotherapy; others received it with temozolomide. Males made up approximately 60% and females 37.5% of treated patients, whose mean age was about 41 years.

V dropped 2 bases and J dropped 6 bases, with 13 bases sitting between them. CDR3 length: 14 amino acids. Germline-derived CDR1 and CDR2 are MNHEY and SVGAGI. Regarding this clone: Its antigen remains unknown.

Using immunoSEQ multiplex PCR, the repertoire was profiled, and TCRdb retains in-frame clones only, with some absent. Among tens of thousands of clones listed, 75% to 90% were seen once. Time point specified: week 23, last vaccination. It was 300 ug of mutant IDH1 20-mer peptide that made up each vaccine dose, given with topical imiquimod. The chain recombines TRBV6-5 with TRBJ1-1; D is uncertain. This TCR was sampled from a man aged 35 to 55 with glioma. This material consisted of PBMCs, taken from a glioma patient whose treatment included an IDH1 peptide vaccine. The CDR3 bases are TGTGCCAGCAGTTACGAAAGGGATATCGCTGAAGCTTTCTTT. Protein: CASSYERDIAEAFF.